This T cell receptor (beta chain) was identified in a study of T cell responses to AZD1222 COVID-19 vaccine. The table came from immunoSEQ multiplex PCR; TCRdb's copy has only in-frame clones and leaves some out. The table shows over 100,000 clones, with approximately 90% occurring only once. General study points: Donors skewed white British and female; clonal diversity was possibly underestimated. Only 5 or 6 people who got AZD1222 tested seropositive at baseline. Spike-wide coverage was observed for vaccine-associated CD4 TCRs, with dominant responses at 160-218 and 743-854.

Notes on this clone: Its target is not known.

The germline V gene encodes CDR1 LNHDA and CDR2 SQIVND (reference sequence). This CDR3 is built from 15 residues. J was trimmed by 1 base and V by 3 bases; bases with no gene match: 3. The chain joins TRBV19 to TRBJ1-5, with 7 nucleotides matching TRBD1. The source is an adult in good health. The sequencing used peripheral blood, collected on day 0 of AZD1222 vaccination. CDR3 protein: CASSIADRSNQPQHF. DNA of the CDR3: TGTGCCAGTAGTATTGCGGACAGGAGCAATCAGCCCCAGCATTTT. The full variable domain, in which reference TRBV19 and TRBJ1-5 provide the parts outside the CDR3, is DGGITQSPKYLFRKEGQNVTLSCEQNLNHDAMYWYRQDPGQGLRLIYYSQIVNDFQKGDIAEGYSVSREKKESFPLTVTSAQKNPTAFYLCASSIADRSNQPQHFGDGTRLSIL.